This TCR beta chain was sequenced in a study of CD8 T cells in Susac syndrome. An amount of RNA that ranged from roughly 0.5 to 1 ug was reverse transcribed with random hexamers. Amplification of TCR beta CDR3 used immunoSEQ multiplex PCR across 54 Vbeta and 13 Jbeta. A single record per CDR3 protein comes from TCRdb applying MiXCR to the immunoSEQ multiplex PCR reads. The data contain around 300,000 distinct CDR3 sequences, roughly 85% of them singletons. Germline V gene lookup returns CDR1 DFQATT and CDR2 SNEGSKA (reference sequence). Trimming took off 5 bases at V and 4 bases at J, with 20 bases between the two ends. The CDR3 length is 15 residues. TCR beta was sequenced from blood CD8+ and CD4+ T cells. Isolation of CD8+ and CD4+ T cells was performed negatively, whereas enrichment of TEMRA cells was done by FACS.

V usage is TRBV20-1 and J usage is TRBJ2-5; D may be TRBD1 or TRBD2 (6 bases each). Specimen: CD8+ T cells from PBMCs. This receptor was identified in a human donor with multiple sclerosis. In nucleotides, the CDR3 is TGCAGTGCTTCCGAGTGGGGGGCGCAGGGAGAGACCCAGTACTTC. It translates to CSASEWGAQGETQYF.